Following are 30 T cell receptor beta chains from one sample sequenced in a study of blood T cell repertoires in COVID-19. Some clones are missing from TCRdb's copy, which holds only in-frame ones; the method was immunoSEQ multiplex PCR. This repertoire shows approximately 85,000 clones, roughly 87% found once; its top ten account for roughly 2.3%. Sequencing used peripheral blood. Source of these receptors: a man between 45 and 60 years old with acute or convalescent COVID-19.

This clone was recorded only once. The junction departs from germline at one end; a sequencing error may be responsible. The DNA of the CDR3 is TGCGCCAGCGGCTTGACAGGGGGGCGGTATGGCTACACCTTC. Translated, it gives CASGLTGGRYGYTF. The rearrangement links TRBV5-1 to TRBJ1-2; 9 bases are shared with TRBD1. Germline V gene data show CDR1 as SGHRS and CDR2 as YFSETQ. The CDR3 contains 14 residues. Drawing the rest from reference TRBV5-1 and TRBJ1-2, the complete variable domain is KAGVTQTPRYLIKTRGQQVTLSCSPISGHRSVSWYQQTPGQGLQFLFEYFSETQRNKGNFPGRFSGRQFSNSRSEMNVSTLELGDSALYLCASGLTGGRYGYTFGSGTRLTVV.

This chain uses TRBV9 with TRBJ2-5, with 8 bases matching TRBD2. The germline gives CDR1 SGDLS, CDR2 YYNGEE. CDR3 length: 17 amino acids. V lost 0 bases and J lost 5; bases outside the gene matches: 12. This CDR3 is CASSVVRRGAGDETQYF. CDR3 bases: TGTGCCAGCAGCGTAGTACGGCGGGGGGCAGGGGATGAGACCCAGTACTTC.

This chain connects TRBV5-1 to TRBJ1-2; no definite D call. The CDR3 totals 15 residues. The V end lost 4 bases, the J end lost 0 bases, and 13 bases lay between the germline ends. Looked up from germline, CDR1 is SGHRS and CDR2 is YFSETQ. The CDR3 DNA follows: TGCGCCAGCAGCCTCTCCGGGATTTCTAACTATGGCTACACCTTC. It codes for CASSLSGISNYGYTF.

This rearrangement joins TRBV6-5 to TRBJ2-3; 11 nucleotides line up with TRBD2. J was trimmed by 6 bases and V by 6 bases; bases with no gene match: 5. Germline V CDR1 and CDR2: MNHEY, SVGAGI. The CDR3 length is 14 residues. The CDR3 coding sequence is TGTGCCAGCAGAGCTAGCGGGGGGACGGATACGCAGTATTTT. It yields the protein CASRASGGTDTQYF.

This chain joins TRBV9 and TRBJ1-1, with TRBD1 identical over 8 bases. This CDR3 has 15 amino acids. Germline V CDR1 and CDR2: SGDLS, YYNGEE. V shed 4 bases, J shed 1 base, and the junction held 6 bases outside the gene matches. Here the CDR3 reads CASSQGTGENTEAFF. The CDR3 nucleotides are TGTGCCAGCAGCCAAGGGACAGGCGAGAACACTGAAGCTTTCTTT.

The chain joins TRBV2 to TRBJ2-1, with no clear D. Germline loops: CDR1 SNHLY, CDR2 FYNNEI. The CDR3 covers 13 residues. The germline V and J ends were trimmed by 3 bases and 8 bases, with 11 bases remaining between them. CDR3 amino acids: CASSELVGDEQFF. CDR3 bases: TGTGCCAGCAGTGAGCTAGTTGGCGATGAGCAGTTCTTC. Filled out from reference TRBV2 and TRBJ2-1, the complete variable domain reads EPEVTQTPSHQVTQMGQEVILRCVPISNHLYFYWYRQILGQKVEFLVSFYNNEISEKSEIFDDQFSVERPDGSNFTLKIRSTKLEDSAMYFCASSELVGDEQFFGPGTRLTVL.

The chain has TRBV5-4 and TRBJ2-2; 8 bases fit TRBD1. This CDR3 comprises 16 residues. J gave up 3 bases and V 0 bases, and 4 bases lay outside the gene matches. Per the germline V gene, CDR1 is SGHNT and CDR2 is YYREEE (reference sequence). The DNA of the CDR3 is TGTGCCAGCAGCTTGGCCGGACAGGGAGACACCGGGGAGCTGTTTTTT. Amino acids: CASSLAGQGDTGELFF.

This clone was observed a handful of times. The V gene is TRBV6-1, the J gene TRBJ1-4, with 10 bases identical to TRBD1. The CDR3 runs to 14 residues. CDR1 is MNHNS and CDR2 is SASEGT in the germline V gene. V trimming: 2 bases; J trimming: 8 bases; junction bases outside the gene matches: 2. In nucleotides, the CDR3 is TGTGCCAGCAGTGAATGGACAGGGGGAGAAAAACTGTTTTTT. Translating it yields CASSEWTGGEKLFF.

The chain employs TRBV19 and TRBJ1-6; possible D gene TRBD1, 6 bases. CDR1 LNHDA and CDR2 SQIVND come from the germline V gene (reference sequence). This CDR3 has 14 amino acids. V was trimmed by 8 bases and J by 5 bases, leaving 13 bases between them. The CDR3 loop reads CASGTHSDNSPLHF. In nucleotides, the CDR3 is TGTGCCAGTGGGACACATAGTGATAATTCACCCCTCCACTTT.

The rearrangement uses TRBV14 and TRBJ1-1; D unclear. There are 14 residues in the CDR3. Trimming pared 5 bases from V and 1 base from J, leaving 11 bases between. CDR1 SGHDN and CDR2 FVKESK come from the germline V gene. The CDR3 bases are TGTGCCAGCAGCTCCCAAAGGAGGAACACTGAAGCTTTCTTT. Translation: CASSSQRRNTEAFF. The full variable domain, in which reference TRBV14 and TRBJ1-1 provide the parts outside the CDR3, is EAGVTQFPSHSVIEKGQTVTLRCDPISGHDNLYWYRRVMGKEIKFLLHFVKESKQDESGMPNNRFLAERTGGTYSTLKVQPAELEDSGVYFCASSSQRRNTEAFFGQGTRLTVV.

V usage is TRBV10-3 and J usage is TRBJ1-2; 9 bases are shared with TRBD1. The V segment lost 4 bases and the J segment 7 bases; nucleotides outside the gene matches: 4. Germline CDR1 reads ENHRY; CDR2 reads SYGVKD. The CDR3 runs 13 residues. The CDR3, as DNA: TGTGCCATCAGTGTACAGGGGGCGAGTGGCTACACCTTC. Encoded protein: CAISVQGASGYTF.

J is TRBJ2-1 and V is TRBV7-9; D unresolved. Germline assignment: CDR1 SEHNR and CDR2 FQNEAQ (reference sequence). Trimming cost V 2 bases and J 7 bases, with 12 bases left between them. The CDR3 is 14 residues long. The CDR3 DNA sequence: TGTGCCAGCAGCTTACTCCAGGCACGAAATGAGCAGTTCTTC. Its translation: CASSLLQARNEQFF. Together with reference TRBV7-9 and TRBJ2-1, the CDR3 gives the full variable domain: DTGVSQNPRHKITKRGQNVTFRCDPISEHNRLYWYRQTLGQGPEFLTYFQNEAQLEKSRLLSDRFSAERPKGSFSTLEIQRTEQGDSAMYLCASSLLQARNEQFFGPGTRLTVL.

This chain uses TRBV4-3 with TRBJ2-2; 8 bases are shared with TRBD1. The CDR3 loop spans 15 amino acids. The V gene's germline CDR1 is LGHNA and CDR2 YSLEER. V was pared by 5 bases and J by 7 bases, with 9 bases of the junction left unmatched. CDR3 bases: TGCGCCAGCAGCGCAAGAGCACAGGGGGTCGGGGAGCTGTTTTTT. It is translated as CASSARAQGVGELFF.

The J gene is TRBJ2-4, the V gene TRBV19, with TRBD1 matching 7 bases. Looked up from germline, CDR1 is LNHDA and CDR2 is SQIVND (reference sequence). CDR3 length: 16 residues. V trimming: 6 bases; J trimming: 0 bases; junction bases outside the gene matches: 8. As DNA, the CDR3 is TGTGCCAGTAGCCCAACAGGGGCAGGAGCCAAAAACATTCAGTACTTC. This sequence encodes CASSPTGAGAKNIQYF.

The rearrangement uses TRBV25-1 and TRBJ1-2; TRBD1 is a possible D gene (6 bases). The V gene lost 4 bases and the J gene lost 4 bases, with 10 bases spanning the gap. There are 13 residues in the CDR3. Germline V lookup: CDR1 MGHDK, CDR2 SYGVNS. The CDR3 loop is CASSAQGRYGYTF. CDR3 sequence (DNA): TGTGCCAGCAGTGCACAGGGCCGCTATGGCTACACCTTC.

The V call is TRBV2, the J call TRBJ2-7; 8 positions match TRBD2. Trimming cost V 5 bases and J 0 bases; bases outside gene matches: 3. CDR1 is SNHLY and CDR2 is FYNNEI in the germline V gene. The CDR3 contains 14 residues. The CDR3, as DNA: TGTGCCAGCAGTCGGGGGGGTGACTCCTACGAGCAGTACGTC. It translates to CASSRGGDSYEQYV.

The CDR3 reads CASRFDPTRDEQFF. CDR3 coding DNA: TGTGCCAGCAGATTTGACCCGACTCGGGATGAGCAGTTCTTC. The chain links TRBV6-5 to TRBJ2-1; no definite D call. V was clipped by 6 bases and J by 8 bases, with 17 bases between them. This CDR3 comprises 14 residues. CDR1 MNHEY and CDR2 SVGAGI come from the germline V gene.

This chain joins TRBV6-4 and TRBJ1-5; D unresolved. Trimming removed 8 bases from V and 1 base from J, with 9 bases in between. From germline, CDR1 is MRHNA and CDR2 SNTAGT. CDR3 length equals 13 residues. This CDR3 reads CASARESNQPQHF. The DNA for the CDR3 is TGTGCCAGCGCTCGGGAGAGCAATCAGCCCCAGCATTTT.

This clone has a handful of counts. J is TRBJ1-2 and V is TRBV5-1, with no clear D. The CDR3 consists of 13 residues. The V end was cut by 0 bases, the J end by 12 bases, with 15 bases between. The germline V gene encodes CDR1 SGHRS and CDR2 YFSETQ. The CDR3 region has the DNA TGCGCCAGCAGCTTGGCGCCCGGTCGAGAGGACACCTTC. Residues: CASSLAPGREDTF.

V gene TRBV7-9 combines with J gene TRBJ1-1; a possible D gene is TRBD1 (5 bases). The CDR3 totals 14 residues. Trimming removed 7 bases from V and 11 bases from J, with 23 bases in between. The germline V gene encodes CDR1 SEHNR and CDR2 FQNEAQ (reference sequence). CDR3 region: CASTPLGQRGMAFF. CDR3 nucleotides: TGTGCCAGCACGCCCCTCGGCCAACGGGGGATGGCTTTCTTT. The full variable domain, rest sourced from reference TRBV7-9 and TRBJ1-1, is DTGVSQNPRHKITKRGQNVTFRCDPISEHNRLYWYRQTLGQGPEFLTYFQNEAQLEKSRLLSDRFSAERPKGSFSTLEIQRTEQGDSAMYLCASTPLGQRGMAFFGQGTRLTVV.

The V gene is TRBV7-9, the J gene TRBJ1-3; D gene uncertain. This CDR3 region has 12 residues. The germline CDR1 and CDR2 sequences are SEHNR and FQNEAQ (reference sequence). Trimming removed 6 bases at V and 8 bases at J, with 11 bases between. This CDR3 reads CASRGRSDTIYF. The CDR3 coding sequence is TGTGCCAGCAGAGGCAGGTCGGACACCATATATTTT.

This rearrangement joins TRBV5-6 to TRBJ2-1; D is possibly TRBD2 (5 bases). Germline assignment: CDR1 SGHDT and CDR2 YYEEEE. The ends were cut back, 5 bases at V and 0 bases at J, with 24 bases in the middle. CDR3 length equals 19 residues. The CDR3: CASSFARGPSLGSYNEQFF. The CDR3 nucleotides are TGTGCCAGCAGTTTTGCCCGGGGTCCCAGCTTAGGCTCCTACAATGAGCAGTTCTTC.

V usage is TRBV5-1 and J usage is TRBJ1-1; 10 bases align to TRBD1. Unmatched junction bases numbered 12, after V lost 4 bases and J lost 12 bases. Germline V gene data show CDR1 as SGHRS and CDR2 as YFSETQ. This CDR3 contains 14 residues. The CDR3 region is CASSPTYPGQGTFF. The CDR3 DNA is TGCGCCAGCAGCCCCACGTATCCGGGACAGGGGACTTTCTTT.

CDR3 bases: TGTGCCAGCAGCCAAGTACAGGGGAACTCTGGGGCCAACGTCCTGACTTTC. Translating gives CASSQVQGNSGANVLTF. The J gene is TRBJ2-6, the V gene TRBV3-1 (or the pseudogene TRBV3-2), with 7 positions matching TRBD1. The CDR3 is 17 amino acids. V lost 1 base and J lost 0; bases outside the gene matches: 3. Germline CDR1 LGHDT, CDR2 YNNKEL (reference sequence).

DNA for the CDR3: TGTGCCAGCAGCCAAGATCTGAACAGACAAGAGACCCAGTACTTC. This encodes CASSQDLNRQETQYF. The V gene is TRBV3-1 (or the pseudogene TRBV3-2), the J gene TRBJ2-5; D unclear. Looked up from germline, CDR1 is LGHDT and CDR2 is YNNKEL (reference sequence). V shed 0 bases and J shed 2 bases, with 10 bases lying between them. The CDR3 extends over 15 amino acids.

The V and J genes are TRBV7-2 and TRBJ1-1; 7 bases align to TRBD1. CDR3 length: 14 amino acids. V gave up 3 bases and J gave up 1 base; unmatched junction bases: 2. Germline values: CDR1 SGHTA, CDR2 FQGNSA. This CDR3 is CASSLDRSNTEAFF. CDR3 DNA: TGTGCCAGCAGCTTGGACAGGTCGAACACTGAAGCTTTCTTT. Full variable domain (missing parts from reference TRBV7-2 and TRBJ1-1): GAGVSQSPSNKVTEKGKDVELRCDPISGHTALYWYRQSLGQGLEFLIYFQGNSAPDKSGLPSDRFSAERTGGSVSTLTIQRTQQEDSAVYLCASSLDRSNTEAFFGQGTRLTVV.

This chain connects TRBV4-3 to TRBJ1-5, with D perhaps TRBD1 (5 bases). The CDR3 has 15 amino acids. Germline loops: CDR1 LGHNA, CDR2 YSLEER. V was cut by 0 bases and J by 7 bases, with 13 bases left in between. CDR3 nucleotides: TGCGCCAGCAGCCAAGACCAGGGAGGTAGGCAGCCCCAGCATTTT. It translates to CASSQDQGGRQPQHF.

The chain carries TRBV7-9 and TRBJ2-7, with 7 positions matching TRBD1. Germline CDR1 and CDR2: SEHNR and FQNEAQ (reference sequence). V was clipped by 4 bases and J by 2 bases; unmatched bases: 8. This CDR3 spans 15 amino acids. The CDR3 region is CASSSGTAEPYEQYF. Written as DNA, the CDR3 is TGTGCCAGCAGCTCAGGGACAGCAGAACCCTACGAGCAGTACTTC.

The J gene is TRBJ2-2, the V gene TRBV5-1; the match to TRBD2 covers 10 bases. Per germline, CDR1 SGHRS and CDR2 YFSETQ. Trimming removed 6 bases from V and 1 base from J; junction bases left unmatched: 6. The CDR3 has 16 amino acids. The CDR3 loop is CASNPRLAGNTGELFF. In DNA form, the CDR3 reads TGCGCCAGCAACCCTAGACTAGCGGGGAACACCGGGGAGCTGTTTTTT. Full variable domain (rest looked up from reference TRBV5-1 and TRBJ2-2): KAGVTQTPRYLIKTRGQQVTLSCSPISGHRSVSWYQQTPGQGLQFLFEYFSETQRNKGNFPGRFSGRQFSNSRSEMNVSTLELGDSALYLCASNPRLAGNTGELFFGEGSRLTVL.

The chain links TRBV9 to TRBJ2-3, with 8 bases lining up with TRBD2. This CDR3 is built from 15 residues. The V segment lost 0 bases and the J segment 5 bases; nucleotides outside the gene matches: 5. CDR1 is SGDLS and CDR2 is YYNGEE in the germline V gene. In nucleotides, the CDR3 is TGTGCCAGCAGCGTAGGAACTAGCGGTGAAGATACGCAGTATTTT. Protein: CASSVGTSGEDTQYF.